This TCR beta chain was recorded in a study of OX40 agonist ivuxolimab in advanced cancers. Study conclusions and caveats: Mean expanded clone counts were higher in CD8+ than CD4+ T cells. Which antigen the expanded peripheral T cells recognized is unknown.

Turning to this clone: The antigen is undetermined.

The method was immunoSEQ multiplex PCR; TCRdb's version includes in-frame clones alone and lacks a portion of them. The sample has tens of thousands of clones, roughly nine tenths seen once; the top ten hold over 9.5%. The sequenced sample was CD4+ or CD8+ T cells sorted from blood, obtained in a trial of the OX40 agonist ivuxolimab. This TCR came from an adult with an advanced solid tumor such as melanoma, head and neck, liver or kidney cancer.

CDR3 amino acids: CASSYGTVGTEAFF. The CDR3 DNA reads as TGTGCCAGCAGTTACGGGACAGTCGGCACTGAAGCTTTCTTT. The V and J genes are TRBV6-6 and TRBJ1-1, with 7 bases aligning to TRBD1. After removal of 2 bases from V and 4 bases from J, the junction contained 4 bases not matched to a gene. The CDR3 length is 14 residues. Germline-derived CDR1 and CDR2 are MNHNY and SVGAGI (reference sequence).